The sequence of this TCR beta chain was determined in a study of T cell changes during pregnancy in multiple sclerosis. CDR3 size: 16 residues. The germline CDR1 and CDR2 sequences are SNHLY and FYNNEI. Trimming shortened V by 5 bases and J by 0 bases, and 14 bases separated the two germline ends. This clone has a single count. The table came from immunoSEQ multiplex PCR; TCRdb's copy has only in-frame clones and leaves some out. The sample contains around 27,000 clones, 85% to 95% of which appear only once. The TCR originated in a female donor with multiple sclerosis, enrolled in a pregnancy study. This specimen was CD4+ T cells from peripheral blood mononuclear cells, taken after pregnancy. The chain recombines TRBV2 with TRBJ1-5; tentatively, D is TRBD1 (6 bases). The CDR3 DNA follows: TGTGCCAGCAGTTCCGGGACAACATATAGCAATCAGCCCCAGCATTTT. Its protein product is CASSSGTTYSNQPQHF.